The 26 T cell receptor beta chains listed next were all sequenced from one sample in a study of memory CD4+ T cells and cytomegalovirus serostatus. The sort gate was single viable CD3+CD4+CD8-CD45RO+ cells for memory CD4+ T cells. The method was immunoSEQ multiplex PCR; TCRdb's version includes in-frame clones alone and lacks a portion of them. This sample has 50,000 to 65,000 clones, with approximately 80% found just once. The sequencing input was memory CD4+ T cells from blood. The receptors here all came from an adult in good health and CMV-seropositive.

The chain recombines TRBV4-2 with TRBJ2-2; TRBD2 agrees at 8 bases. This CDR3 comprises 18 residues. Germline V lookup: CDR1 LGHNA, CDR2 YNFKEQ. V shed 0 bases, J shed 0 bases, and the junction held 6 bases outside the gene matches. Written as DNA, the CDR3 is TGTGCCAGCAGCCAAGATTCGGGGGGGCCCGCGAACACCGGGGAGCTGTTTTTT. Residues: CASSQDSGGPANTGELFF.

This clone was recorded only once. In nucleotides, the CDR3 is TGTGCCAGCAGCTTAGCGCAGGGGTACACCGGGGAGCTGTTTTTT. Translated, it gives CASSLAQGYTGELFF. The V and J genes are TRBV7-2 and TRBJ2-2, with D perhaps TRBD1 (6 bases). V was pared by 0 bases and J by 3 bases, with 8 bases between. Germline loops: CDR1 SGHTA, CDR2 FQGNSA. The CDR3 loop spans 15 amino acids.

V is TRBV10-1 and J is TRBJ2-7; 10 bases are shared with TRBD1. Germline trimming cut 2 bases from V and 3 bases from J; bases unmatched to any gene: 1. Germline CDR1 and CDR2: WNHNN and SYGVQD (reference sequence). This CDR3 spans 14 amino acids. The CDR3 sequence: CASSEGQGGYEQYF. The CDR3, as DNA: TGCGCCAGCAGTGAGGGACAGGGGGGCTACGAGCAGTACTTC.

The chain has TRBV28 and TRBJ2-3; the D gene is possibly TRBD2 (5 bases). The ends were cut back, 2 bases at V and 5 bases at J, with 14 bases in the middle. Germline CDR1 MDHEN, CDR2 SYDVKM. The CDR3 has 15 amino acids. This CDR3 is CASSLGQLGGDTQYF. The CDR3 DNA follows: TGTGCCAGCAGTTTAGGCCAGCTCGGAGGAGATACGCAGTATTTT.

This clone was seen only once. The CDR3 loop reads CASSKVLRGSSYEQYF. CDR3 DNA sequence: TGTGCCAGCAGCAAAGTTTTACGGGGGAGCTCCTACGAGCAGTACTTC. J is TRBJ2-7 and V is TRBV21-1; TRBD2 is the table's D call and was not checked against the DNA. TRBV21-1 is recorded as a pseudogene. The CDR3 extends over 16 amino acids.

V usage is TRBV7-9 and J usage is TRBJ1-3, with D uncertain. The V end was cut by 2 bases, the J end by 0 bases, with 2 bases between. Germline CDR1 is SEHNR and CDR2 is FQNEAQ (reference sequence). The CDR3 totals 13 residues. The CDR3 coding sequence is TGTGCCAGCAGCTTAAACTCTGGAAACACCATATATTTT. Its protein product is CASSLNSGNTIYF. Filled out from reference TRBV7-9 and TRBJ1-3, the complete variable domain reads DTGVSQNPRHKITKRGQNVTFRCDPISEHNRLYWYRQTLGQGPEFLTYFQNEAQLEKSRLLSDRFSAERPKGSFSTLEIQRTEQGDSAMYLCASSLNSGNTIYFGEGSWLTVV.

This chain links TRBV29-1 with TRBJ2-3, with D unresolved. The V and J ends lost 3 bases and 2 bases respectively, with 6 bases between them. CDR3 size: 12 residues. The germline gives CDR1 SQVTM, CDR2 ANQGSEA. CDR3 in amino acids: CSVDRNTDTQYF. For the CDR3, the DNA is TGCAGCGTTGACCGCAACACAGATACGCAGTATTTT.

The rearrangement joins TRBV30 to TRBJ2-1, with a possible D match to TRBD2 (6 bases). Germline V gives CDR1 GTSNPN, CDR2 SVGIG (reference sequence). The CDR3 length is 15 residues. The germline V and J ends were trimmed by 1 base and 7 bases, with 17 bases remaining between them. CDR3 DNA: TGTGCCTGGAGTGGATTACTAGCCAGGAGAAATGAGCAGTTCTTC. Its protein product is CAWSGLLARRNEQFF.

The chain carries TRBV5-1 and TRBJ2-3; 7 bases match TRBD2. This CDR3 spans 16 amino acids. Germline CDR1 and CDR2: SGHRS and YFSETQ. V shed 2 bases, J shed 1 base, and the junction held 7 bases outside the gene matches. The CDR3 DNA reads TGCGCCAGCAGCTTATCTCCGGGACTACGCACAGATACGCAGTATTTT. Translation: CASSLSPGLRTDTQYF.

The rearrangement links TRBV5-4 to TRBJ2-1; 8 positions match TRBD2. V lost 4 bases to trimming and J lost 7 bases; unmatched junction nucleotides: 7. The CDR3 spans 14 residues. CDR1 is SGHNT, CDR2 YYREEE, per germline (reference sequence). The CDR3 loop is CASSPAGVINEQFF. The CDR3 DNA is TGTGCCAGCAGCCCAGCGGGGGTAATAAATGAGCAGTTCTTC.

The chain uses TRBV28 and TRBJ1-1; D gene ambiguous. The CDR3 runs to 13 residues. In germline, CDR1 is MDHEN, CDR2 SYDVKM. V was shortened by 7 bases and J by 0 bases, with 9 bases between the two germline ends. This CDR3 reads CASTGQVNTEAFF. The CDR3 DNA is TGTGCCAGCACTGGGCAGGTGAACACTGAAGCTTTCTTT.

This chain connects TRBV9 to TRBJ1-6, with 10 bases fitting TRBD1. Germline assignment: CDR1 SGDLS and CDR2 YYNGEE. CDR3 size: 17 residues. Unmatched junction bases numbered 11, after V lost 4 bases and J lost 7 bases. DNA of the CDR3: TGTGCCAGCAGCCCTGCCTCGGGACAGGGGTTAAATTCACCCCTCCACTTT. Protein product: CASSPASGQGLNSPLHF.

The chain is built from TRBV30 and TRBJ2-7, with D maybe TRBD2 (6 bases). This CDR3 spans 16 amino acids. The V gene's germline CDR1 is GTSNPN and CDR2 SVGIG (reference sequence). Trimming shortened V by 0 bases and J by 0 bases, and 15 bases separated the two germline ends. As DNA, the CDR3 is TGTGCCTGGAGTGTAGGCGGGGCTAGGAGCTCCTACGAGCAGTACTTC. It encodes CAWSVGGARSSYEQYF.

This sequence joins TRBV25-1 and TRBJ1-1; D gene unclear. The V end was cut by 5 bases, the J end by 0 bases, with 16 bases between. CDR3 length: 16 residues. Germline V lookup: CDR1 MGHDK, CDR2 SYGVNS. CDR3 in amino acids: CASSPGGPALNTEAFF. DNA for the CDR3: TGTGCCAGCAGTCCCGGTGGGCCAGCCTTGAACACTGAAGCTTTCTTT.

This clone has a single count. V is TRBV30 and J is TRBJ2-3, with 8 nucleotides matching TRBD2. CDR1 is GTSNPN and CDR2 is SVGIG in the germline V gene (reference sequence). This CDR3 has 17 amino acids. V gave up 2 bases and J gave up 1 base; unmatched junction bases: 11. The CDR3, as DNA: TGTGCCTGGAGTCCGATGAAAATAGCGGGACGCACAGATACGCAGTATTTT. This encodes CAWSPMKIAGRTDTQYF.

V usage is TRBV6-4 and J usage is TRBJ2-3, with 11 bases fitting TRBD2. Germline V CDR1 and CDR2: MRHNA, SNTAGT. V dropped 4 bases and J dropped 0; count of bases not matched to a gene: 3. CDR3 length: 16 residues. CDR3 nucleotides: TGTGCCAGCAGTGGGGGACTAGCGGTTAGCACAGATACGCAGTATTTT. Its protein product is CASSGGLAVSTDTQYF.

The CDR3 DNA sequence: TGCGCCAGCAGCACCGGTCACTCAACATCCATGAACACTGAAGCTTTCTTT. It yields the protein CASSTGHSTSMNTEAFF. The V gene is TRBV5-1, the J gene TRBJ1-1; D is unresolved. The germline V gene has CDR1 SGHRS and CDR2 YFSETQ. V gave up 4 bases and J gave up 0 bases, with 19 bases separating them. This CDR3 is 17 amino acids long.

The rearrangement joins TRBV28 to TRBJ2-1, with 11 bases that match TRBD2. This CDR3 comprises 19 residues. CDR1 and CDR2 from the germline V gene are MDHEN and SYDVKM. V dropped 2 bases and J dropped 0; count of bases not matched to a gene: 9. CDR3 coding DNA: TGTGCCAGCAGTTTACGGCTAGCGGGAGGCCATCGCTCCTACAATGAGCAGTTCTTC. Encoded protein: CASSLRLAGGHRSYNEQFF.

This chain links TRBV12-5 with TRBJ2-1; TRBD1 matches 11 bases. The germline gives CDR1 LGHNT, CDR2 FRNRAP. The CDR3 loop spans 14 amino acids. J was trimmed by 4 bases and V by 6 bases; bases with no gene match: 2. The CDR3 reads CASGGTGGYNEQFF. The CDR3 DNA reads as TGTGCTAGTGGCGGGACAGGGGGGTACAATGAGCAGTTCTTC.

The chain carries TRBV19 and TRBJ2-1, with 8 bases aligning to TRBD2. This CDR3 has 15 amino acids. Germline values: CDR1 LNHDA, CDR2 SQIVND (reference sequence). The trim removed 9 bases at V and 3 bases at J, leaving 10 bases unmatched. The DNA of the CDR3 is TGTGCCAGCCTCGACAGCGGGAGCCTCTACAATGAGCAGTTCTTC. It codes for CASLDSGSLYNEQFF.

The rearrangement uses TRBV6-1 and TRBJ1-1, with D tentatively TRBD1 (6 bases). The germline V and J ends were trimmed by 7 bases and 11 bases, with 14 bases remaining between them. The CDR3 has 11 amino acids. Germline V gene lookup returns CDR1 MNHNS and CDR2 SASEGT. CDR3 bases: TGTGCCAGCAAGGTTGACAGGACGGCTTTCTTT. Encoded protein: CASKVDRTAFF.

The V and J genes are TRBV5-1 and TRBJ2-2, with TRBD2 as a possible D gene (6 bases). V shed 0 bases and J shed 5 bases, with 11 bases lying between them. The CDR3 has 15 residues. CDR1 SGHRS and CDR2 YFSETQ come from the germline V gene. The CDR3 here is CASSLALGRTGELFF. CDR3 DNA: TGCGCCAGCAGCTTGGCGTTAGGGAGGACCGGGGAGCTGTTTTTT.

The chain joins TRBV18 to TRBJ2-7, with TRBD2 identical over 8 bases. With 2 bases clipped from V and 4 bases from J, the junction kept 16 bases outside the gene matches. The CDR3 covers 18 residues. From germline, CDR1 is KGHSH and CDR2 LQKENI. The CDR3 spells CASSPYNSGSMYVYEQYF. The CDR3, as DNA: TGTGCCAGCTCACCATATAACAGCGGGAGTATGTACGTGTACGAGCAGTACTTC.

V usage is TRBV7-3 and J usage is TRBJ2-2, with D perhaps matching TRBD2 (5 bases). This CDR3 contains 16 residues. CDR1 is SGHTA and CDR2 is FQGTGA in the germline V gene. Between the trimmed V and J ends, which lost 2 bases and 2 bases, there was a span of 12 bases. CDR3 region: CASSLEGSTNTGELFF. In DNA, the CDR3 is TGTGCCAGCAGCTTAGAGGGCTCAACTAACACCGGGGAGCTGTTTTTT.

V is TRBV29-1 and J is TRBJ1-2; tentatively, D is TRBD1 (5 bases). Germline V gene sequence: CDR1 SQVTM, CDR2 ANQGSEA. CDR3 length: 12 residues. Trimming removed 6 bases from V and 4 bases from J, with 12 bases in between. This chain's CDR3 is CSVSGDGYGYTF. CDR3 nucleotide sequence: TGCAGCGTCTCGGGGGATGGCTATGGCTACACCTTC.

The chain links TRBV7-3 to TRBJ2-1, with 12 bases fitting TRBD2. The CDR3 has 17 amino acids. Germline values: CDR1 SGHTA, CDR2 FQGTGA. With 5 bases clipped from V and 9 bases from J, the junction kept 14 bases outside the gene matches. The CDR3 DNA follows: TGTGCCAGCAGCCCTAACCCCCTAGCGGGGGGGCGTGGTGAGCAGTTCTTC. Its protein product is CASSPNPLAGGRGEQFF.